The rows below give T cell receptor beta chains drawn from one sample of a study of blood T cell repertoires in COVID-19. Measured with immunoSEQ multiplex PCR; TCRdb has only the in-frame clones, and not every one. The table lists 300,000 or so clones, 90% of them singletons, with 2.6% in the top ten. Material: PBMCs or T cells enriched from blood (not recorded which). The receptors were sampled from a man between 60 and 75 years old who had recovered from COVID-19. CDR3s include the opening cysteine and the closing phenylalanine or tryptophan. The D gene is left open where the match is weak. Not every row has a clone size; where given, it reads once, few, many or a size class.

TRBD1	TRBV10-1	NA	TRBJ2-7	TGCGCCAGCAGTGTGGACAGGGTGAGTCAGCAGTACTTC	CASSVDRVSQQYF
NA	TRBV6-2/TRBV6-3	few	TRBJ1-5	TGTGCCAGCAGCCTTACCGTCAGGGGAAGCAATCAGCCCCAGCATTTT	CASSLTVRGSNQPQHF
NA	TRBV2	NA	TRBJ1-1	TGTGCCAGCAGTTTCGGAGGTAGAGGACAGAAGAACACTGAAGCTTTCTTT	CASSFGGRGQKNTEAFF
TRBD2	TRBV7-2	NA	TRBJ2-5	TGTGCCAGCAGCCGTACTAGCGGGGACTACCAAGAGACCCAGTACTTC	CASSRTSGDYQETQYF
TRBD2	TRBV7-9	NA	TRBJ2-1	TGTGCCAGCAGCTCGACTAGCGGGGGGGCATATGAGCAGTTCTTC	CASSSTSGGAYEQFF
NA	TRBV5-6	NA	TRBJ1-2	TGTGCCAGCAGCCACACAGGGTCCAACTATGGCTACACCTTC	CASSHTGSNYGYTF
NA	TRBV24-1	NA	TRBJ2-7	TGTGCCACCAGTGTCACTGGAGTCGAGCAGTACTTC	CATSVTGVEQYF
NA	TRBV2	NA	TRBJ1-5	TGTGCCAGCAGGGGATTGGGGGGTGGGCATCAGCCCCAGCATTTT	CASRGLGGGHQPQHF
NA	TRBV9	NA	TRBJ1-1	TGTGCCAGCAGCGTACGACAGGTGAACACTGAAGCTTTCTTT	CASSVRQVNTEAFF
NA	TRBV2	NA	TRBJ2-2	TGTGCCAGCAATAGAAAGAGAGACACCGGGGAGCTGTTTTTT	CASNRKRDTGELFF
NA	TRBV29-1	NA	TRBJ1-1	TGCAGCGTTCCCGGTCAGGAAGCCACTGAAGCTTTCTTT	CSVPGQEATEAFF
TRBD1	TRBV6-5	NA	TRBJ2-7	TGTGCCAGCAGAGACACGGACAGGGTGAACGAGCAGTACTTC	CASRDTDRVNEQYF
TRBD1	TRBV29-1	NA	TRBJ1-5	TGCAGCGTTGGACAGGGTTACAATCAGCCCCAGCATTTT	CSVGQGYNQPQHF
NA	TRBV2	NA	TRBJ1-2	TGTGCCAGCAGTGACGCCAGGGTGACGAGGGGCTACACCTTC	CASSDARVTRGYTF
NA	TRBV4-2	NA	TRBJ2-7	TGTGCCAGCAGCCAAGAAAGCCTAAGGGTTGGACTTTCCGAGCAGTACTTC	CASSQESLRVGLSEQYF